These 20 T cell receptor beta chains were all obtained from the same sample, sequenced in a study of cytomegalovirus exposure and HLA in healthy donors. PCR amplification relied on 60 Vbeta primers (plus 13 Jbeta primers). Using immunoSEQ multiplex PCR, the repertoire was profiled, and TCRdb retains in-frame clones only, with some absent. The sample contains roughly 180,000 clones, 85% of which appear only once. Sequencing used PBMCs. The receptor set was obtained from a boy aged 2-9 years in good health and CMV-seronegative.

The V gene is TRBV5-1, the J gene TRBJ2-3; weak D call: TRBD2 (6 bases). The CDR3 is 16 amino acids. The germline CDR1 and CDR2 sequences are SGHRS and YFSETQ. Trimming took 4 bases from V and 0 from J, leaving 15 bases between them. DNA for the CDR3: TGCGCCAGCAGCCCCGGGAGTCACACAAGCACAGATACGCAGTATTTT. Amino acid sequence: CASSPGSHTSTDTQYF.

The V gene is TRBV27, the J gene TRBJ2-5; D may be TRBD1 (5 bases). The CDR3 runs to 13 residues. Trimming left V 2 bases short and J 4 bases short, with 8 bases between. Germline CDR1 and CDR2: MNHEY and SMNVEV (reference sequence). The CDR3: CASSLVGVETQYF. The CDR3 DNA reads TGTGCCAGCAGTTTAGTAGGGGTAGAGACCCAGTACTTC.

This chain links TRBV27 with TRBJ2-3, with 9 nucleotides matching TRBD2. Germline CDR1 reads MNHEY; CDR2 reads SMNVEV (reference sequence). J lost 4 bases, V lost 3 bases, and 2 bases had no gene match. The CDR3 loop spans 14 amino acids. CDR3 protein: CASSFLAGPDTQYF. The DNA for the CDR3 is TGTGCCAGCAGTTTCCTAGCGGGACCAGATACGCAGTATTTT.

This chain joins TRBV6-5 and TRBJ1-4; tentative D call: TRBD1 (5 bases). V dropped 3 bases and J dropped 5 bases, with 13 bases sitting between them. CDR3 length: 15 residues. CDR1 MNHEY and CDR2 SVGAGI come from the germline V gene. The CDR3 DNA sequence: TGTGCCAGCAGTTATTCTCCGCAGGGAAATGAAAAACTGTTTTTT. It translates to CASSYSPQGNEKLFF.

The CDR3 loop is CASGVGPFVEQFF. The CDR3 region has the DNA TGCGCCAGTGGGGTGGGGCCCTTTGTTGAGCAGTTCTTC. V and J are TRBV10-2 and TRBJ2-1, with a weak D call TRBD1 (5 bases). CDR1 is WSHSY, CDR2 SAAADI, per germline. The CDR3 extends over 13 amino acids. V shed 9 bases and J shed 9 bases, with 18 bases lying between them.

CDR3 bases: TGCGCCAGCAGCACATCCGGCGGGATAAGCTCCTACAATGAGCAGTTCTTC. Its protein product is CASSTSGGISSYNEQFF. This chain uses TRBV5-1 with TRBJ2-1; D possibly corresponds to TRBD2 (6 bases). Trimming removed 4 bases at V and 0 bases at J, with 17 bases between. The germline CDR1 and CDR2 sequences are SGHRS and YFSETQ. The CDR3 sequence is 17 residues long.

The chain is built from TRBV10-3 and TRBJ2-5; D remains unclear. Trimming pared 8 bases from V and 5 bases from J, leaving 15 bases between. The CDR3 consists of 13 residues. The germline CDR1 and CDR2 sequences are ENHRY and SYGVKD. CDR3 residues: CAIQAGKKETQYF. Written as DNA, the CDR3 is TGTGCCATCCAGGCAGGAAAGAAGGAGACCCAGTACTTC.

The chain couples TRBV5-6 to TRBJ1-3; 8 bases line up with TRBD1. This CDR3 is 15 amino acids long. The trim removed 4 bases at V and 4 bases at J, leaving 7 bases unmatched. Germline CDR1 reads SGHDT; CDR2 reads YYEEEE. The CDR3 reads CASSQTGTGGNTIYF. Written as DNA, the CDR3 is TGTGCCAGCAGCCAAACCGGGACAGGAGGAAACACCATATATTTT. Supplemented by reference TRBV5-6 and TRBJ1-3, the full variable domain reads DAGVTQSPTHLIKTRGQQVTLRCSPKSGHDTVSWYQQALGQGPQFIFQYYEEEERQRGNFPDRFSGHQFPNYSSELNVNALLLGDSALYLCASSQTGTGGNTIYFGEGSWLTVV.

The rearrangement links TRBV2 to TRBJ1-1; weak D call: TRBD1 (5 bases). Germline CDR1 SNHLY, CDR2 FYNNEI. Trimming removed 5 bases from V and 0 bases from J, with 7 bases in between. This CDR3 has 13 residues. In DNA form, the CDR3 reads TGTGCCAGCAGTCGACAGATGAACACTGAAGCTTTCTTT. Translating gives CASSRQMNTEAFF.

This clone occurred many times. The V gene is TRBV10-1, the J gene TRBJ2-2, with TRBD1 matching over 8 bases. The germline CDR1 and CDR2 sequences are WNHNN and SYGVQD (reference sequence). V lost 0 bases, J lost 1 base, and 4 bases stayed unmatched. CDR3 size: 17 residues. CDR3 in amino acids: CASSESAGTGNTGELFF. The CDR3 region has the DNA TGCGCCAGCAGTGAGTCGGCCGGGACAGGGAACACCGGGGAGCTGTTTTTT.

The chain carries TRBV6-4 and TRBJ1-1, with D unclear. Trimming stripped 4 bases from V and 1 base from J, with 7 bases between. This CDR3 has 13 amino acids. From germline, CDR1 is MRHNA and CDR2 SNTAGT. The CDR3 nucleotides read TGTGCCAGCAGTGCCCGGGAGAACACTGAAGCTTTCTTT. Its protein is CASSARENTEAFF.

This chain connects TRBV7-2 to TRBJ2-5; D is possibly TRBD2 (7 bases). Trimming removed 5 bases at V and 1 base at J, with 14 bases between. Per the germline V gene, CDR1 is SGHTA and CDR2 is FQGNSA. This CDR3 region has 15 residues. The CDR3 bases are TGTGCCAGCAGCCGAGGGAGGGGGGGCCAAGAGACCCAGTACTTC. Residues: CASSRGRGGQETQYF.

This rearrangement joins TRBV4-1 to TRBJ1-2; a weak D match, TRBD1 (6 bases). V shed 1 base and J shed 5 bases, with 8 bases lying between them. Looked up from germline, CDR1 is MGHRA and CDR2 is YSYEKL. The CDR3 runs to 13 residues. In DNA form, the CDR3 reads TGCGCCAGCAGCCAAGGAACAGGGTATGGCTACACCTTC. It encodes CASSQGTGYGYTF.

The chain employs TRBV6-6 and TRBJ1-6; 9 positions match TRBD1. This CDR3 has 16 amino acids. The J segment lost 9 bases and the V segment lost 2 bases, leaving 8 bases of the junction unmatched. Germline V CDR1 and CDR2: MNHNY, SVGAGI (reference sequence). CDR3 sequence (DNA): TGTGCCAGCAGTTACCCCCGGGACAGGGAAGGTTCACCCCTCCACTTT. This translates into CASSYPRDREGSPLHF.

The J gene is TRBJ2-1, the V gene TRBV11-3, with a possible D match to TRBD2 (6 bases). This CDR3 is 15 amino acids long. Germline CDR1 SGHNT, CDR2 YENEEA. V shed 1 base and J shed 5 bases, with 12 bases lying between them. CDR3 sequence: CASSLGGWGDNEQFF. In DNA form, the CDR3 reads TGTGCCAGCAGCTTAGGCGGTTGGGGGGACAATGAGCAGTTCTTC.

This rearrangement joins TRBV28 to TRBJ2-7; 8 bases are shared with TRBD2. The CDR3 loop spans 14 amino acids. CDR1 MDHEN and CDR2 SYDVKM come from the germline V gene. J gave up 5 bases and V 6 bases, and 9 bases lay outside the gene matches. The CDR3 region is CASRMTSSGDEQYV. As DNA, the CDR3 is TGTGCCAGCAGAATGACTAGTAGCGGGGACGAGCAGTACGTC.

The chain has TRBV18 and TRBJ2-7, with TRBD1 matching over 9 bases. Germline values: CDR1 KGHSH, CDR2 LQKENI. The CDR3 consists of 15 residues. With V trimmed by 8 bases and J by 6 bases, 14 bases remained unmatched. The CDR3 protein is CASARSDRGSGEQYF. For the CDR3, the DNA is TGTGCCAGCGCTAGGTCGGACAGGGGTTCTGGCGAGCAGTACTTC.

The chain couples TRBV27 to TRBJ2-1, with D possibly being TRBD1 (5 bases). V was clipped by 1 base and J by 5 bases, with 9 bases between them. This CDR3 has 14 amino acids. Per germline, CDR1 MNHEY and CDR2 SMNVEV (reference sequence). CDR3 protein: CASSLLAGNNEQFF. CDR3 DNA: TGTGCCAGCAGTTTATTAGCAGGGAACAATGAGCAGTTCTTC.

V gene TRBV9 combines with J gene TRBJ2-7; D not certain. V lost 3 bases to trimming and J lost 2 bases, with 12 bases between them. The CDR3 sequence is 14 residues long. Germline loops: CDR1 SGDLS, CDR2 YYNGEE. CDR3 protein: CASSATVPPYEQYF. In nucleotides, the CDR3 is TGTGCCAGCAGCGCCACAGTGCCCCCCTACGAGCAGTACTTC.

The genes are TRBV11-2 and TRBJ2-5; D unclear. Trimming took 1 base from V and 1 from J, leaving 13 bases between them. From germline, CDR1 is SGHAT and CDR2 FQNNGV. This CDR3 has 16 amino acids. CDR3 nucleotides: TGTGCCAGCAGCTTAGTGGCGGCCACCCGCCAAGAGACCCAGTACTTC. Translated, it gives CASSLVAATRQETQYF. Filled out from reference TRBV11-2 and TRBJ2-5, the complete variable domain reads EAGVAQSPRYKIIEKRQSVAFWCNPISGHATLYWYQQILGQGPKLLIQFQNNGVVDDSQLPKDRFSAERLKGVDSTLKIQPAKLEDSAVYLCASSLVAATRQETQYFGPGTRLLVL.